A single sample gave rise to the 15 T cell receptor beta chains below, sequenced in a study of PD-L1 blockade in urothelial cancer. Sequencing was performed with immunoSEQ multiplex PCR; in TCRdb, only in-frame clones are kept and a portion is missing. The sample lists approximately 110,000 clones; 80% to 95% were seen once. Noted time point: peripheral blood 6 weeks after treatment start. Sequenced material: PBMCs, taken around atezolizumab (anti-PD-L1) treatment. The receptors here all came from a man aged 55 to 70 with urothelial cancer.

The V gene is TRBV2, the J gene TRBJ1-4, with TRBD1 matching over 8 bases. Germline V CDR1 and CDR2: SNHLY, FYNNEI. The CDR3 is 14 amino acids. V was pared by 6 bases and J by 5 bases, with 5 bases of the junction left unmatched. The DNA of the CDR3 is TGTGCCAGCAGCGACAGGGGCTTCAATGAAAAACTGTTTTTT. Protein: CASSDRGFNEKLFF. Full variable domain (outside the CDR3, taken from reference TRBV2 and TRBJ1-4): EPEVTQTPSHQVTQMGQEVILRCVPISNHLYFYWYRQILGQKVEFLVSFYNNEISEKSEIFDDQFSVERPDGSNFTLKIRSTKLEDSAMYFCASSDRGFNEKLFFGSGTQLSVL.

The chain is built from TRBV10-2 and TRBJ1-1; the match to TRBD1 covers 7 bases. The CDR3 spans 12 residues. V lost 6 bases, J lost 6 bases, and 4 bases stayed unmatched. Per germline, CDR1 WSHSY and CDR2 SAAADI. The CDR3 spells CASSVTGAEAFF. The CDR3 region has the DNA TGCGCCAGCAGCGTTACAGGGGCTGAAGCTTTCTTT.

In its sample, this clone was seen once. The rearrangement uses TRBV21-1 and TRBJ2-7; TRBD2, the D gene given by the table, was not confirmed from the DNA. TRBV21-1 is described as a pseudogene. The CDR3 contains 15 residues. The CDR3: CASSNVVHSPYEQYF. DNA for the CDR3: TGTGCCAGCAGCAATGTCGTTCACTCCCCCTACGAGCAGTACTTC.

V usage is TRBV30 and J usage is TRBJ1-2; D remains ambiguous. Germline CDR1 GTSNPN, CDR2 SVGIG (reference sequence). The CDR3 has 12 amino acids. Trimming took off 3 bases at V and 8 bases at J, with 13 bases between the two ends. The DNA for the CDR3 is TGTGCCTGGAGCCTCAGTTCGGGGGGCTACACCTTC. It yields the protein CAWSLSSGGYTF.

This rearrangement joins TRBV5-4 to TRBJ2-7; 9 bases map to TRBD1. V shed 6 bases and J 2 bases; nucleotides not matched to a gene: 6. Germline assignment: CDR1 SGHNT and CDR2 YYREEE (reference sequence). The CDR3 covers 14 residues. The CDR3 here is CASNLQGATYEQYF. CDR3 nucleotide sequence: TGTGCCAGCAACCTACAGGGGGCGACCTACGAGCAGTACTTC.

This clone occurred a few times. Other DNA sequences in this sample translate to the same CDR3. The gene calls are TRBV7-2 and TRBJ2-1, with TRBD2 identical over 8 bases. The germline gives CDR1 SGHTA, CDR2 FQGNSA. The CDR3 sequence is 15 residues long. With 1 base clipped from V and 3 bases from J, the junction kept 2 bases outside the gene matches. CDR3 amino acids: CASSLVGTSYNEQFF. Here the CDR3 DNA reads TGTGCCAGCAGCTTAGTAGGGACTAGCTACAATGAGCAGTTCTTC. The full variable domain, rest sourced from reference TRBV7-2 and TRBJ2-1, is GAGVSQSPSNKVTEKGKDVELRCDPISGHTALYWYRQSLGQGLEFLIYFQGNSAPDKSGLPSDRFSAERTGGSVSTLTIQRTQQEDSAVYLCASSLVGTSYNEQFFGPGTRLTVL.

The V call is TRBV30, the J call TRBJ2-7, with TRBD1 matching 7 bases. This CDR3 is built from 13 residues. Losses at the gene ends were 8 bases for V and 8 bases for J; bases not matched to a gene: 15. In germline, CDR1 is GTSNPN, CDR2 SVGIG (reference sequence). CDR3 in DNA: TGTGCCGGGGGACGAGAACAGGGGACCCAGCAGTACTTC. Its protein product is CAGGREQGTQQYF.

This clone was observed a single time. V usage is TRBV6-6 and J usage is TRBJ2-7; no definite D call. The CDR3 loop spans 14 amino acids. Deletions cut 2 bases from V and 6 bases from J, with 14 bases between. Germline V gene data show CDR1 as MNHNY and CDR2 as SVGAGI (reference sequence). The CDR3 DNA reads as TGTGCCAGCAGTTACGAGGCGAGGTGGTCCGAGCAGTACTTC. Translated, it gives CASSYEARWSEQYF.

This clone was observed once. The gene calls are TRBV4-3 and TRBJ2-7; 10 bases line up with TRBD1. This CDR3 is 15 amino acids long. Trimming cost V 3 bases and J 6 bases; bases outside gene matches: 8. The germline CDR1 and CDR2 sequences are LGHNA and YSLEER. The CDR3 nucleotides read TGCGCCAGCAGCCAGGAAGGACAGGGGGGCGTCGAGCAGTACTTC. Translation: CASSQEGQGGVEQYF.

The chain couples TRBV4-2 to TRBJ2-1; 7 bases map to TRBD1. The length of the CDR3 is 17 residues. Germline V lookup: CDR1 LGHNA, CDR2 YNFKEQ. V lost 0 bases, J lost 2 bases, and 7 bases stayed unmatched. The CDR3 DNA follows: TGTGCCAGCAGCCAAGATCAGAGACAGGGCCCCTACAATGAGCAGTTCTTC. It codes for CASSQDQRQGPYNEQFF.

V is TRBV7-2 and J is TRBJ2-1; 7 nucleotides agree with TRBD2. The CDR3 loop spans 15 amino acids. CDR1 and CDR2 from the germline V gene are SGHTA and FQGNSA. V gave up 3 bases and J gave up 4 bases; unmatched junction bases: 6. The CDR3 bases are TGTGCCAGCAGCTTCTCTGAAGCGGGATACAATGAGCAGTTCTTC. Translating gives CASSFSEAGYNEQFF.

The V gene is TRBV5-4, the J gene TRBJ2-7; D may be TRBD2 (6 bases). With 4 bases removed from V and 1 base from J, the gap between germline ends came to 12 bases. There are 14 residues in the CDR3. Germline lookup yields CDR1 SGHNT and CDR2 YYREEE (reference sequence). CDR3: CASSRGRGSYEQYF. For the CDR3, the DNA is TGTGCCAGCAGCCGGGGTCGGGGGTCCTACGAGCAGTACTTC. The full variable domain, its missing parts supplied by reference TRBV5-4 and TRBJ2-7, is ETGVTQSPTHLIKTRGQQVTLRCSSQSGHNTVSWYQQALGQGPQFIFQYYREEENGRGNFPPRFSGLQFPNYSSELNVNALELDDSALYLCASSRGRGSYEQYFGPGTRLTVT.

This sequence joins TRBV9 and TRBJ2-5; 9 bases are a match to TRBD2. CDR3 length: 19 residues. Trimming cost V 2 bases and J 5 bases; bases outside gene matches: 19. Germline CDR1 reads SGDLS; CDR2 reads YYNGEE. CDR3 DNA sequence: TGTGCCAGCAGCGTGTTCGCGGGAGGGGGCCGCGATTCGGCGGAGACCCAGTACTTC. It yields the protein CASSVFAGGGRDSAETQYF.

J is TRBJ2-5 and V is TRBV11-2; unclear D gene. CDR1 and CDR2 (germline): SGHAT, FQNNGV. Trimming pared 4 bases from V and 4 bases from J, leaving 16 bases between. CDR3 length equals 15 residues. Here the CDR3 reads CASSSWASNPETQYF. In DNA, the CDR3 is TGTGCCAGCAGCTCCTGGGCCTCGAATCCAGAGACCCAGTACTTC.

The V gene is TRBV15, the J gene TRBJ1-2; 9 nucleotides line up with TRBD1. This CDR3 has 15 residues. Germline trimming cut 0 bases from V and 8 bases from J; bases unmatched to any gene: 7. Germline CDR1 and CDR2: LNHNV and YYDKDF (reference sequence). DNA of the CDR3: TGTGCCACCAGCAGAGAACGGGACAGGGAGGGCGGCTACACCTTC. It codes for CATSRERDREGGYTF.